The clone carrying this T cell receptor beta chain was detected only once. The germline V gene has CDR1 MNHEY and CDR2 SVGAGI. The CDR3 has 13 residues. Trimming left V 5 bases short and J 8 bases short, with 12 bases between. These data come from a study of control samples from healthy donors and cancer patients. Profiling relied on immunoSEQ multiplex PCR, and the TCRdb table lists in-frame clones only, not all of them. Among under 70,000 clones, 88% were seen once, and the ten largest hold approximately 3.4%. This chain joins TRBV6-5 and TRBJ1-4, with a weak D call TRBD1 (6 bases). Input material: blood. The TCR was taken from a man aged 45-65 years in good health. The CDR3 nucleotides read TGTGCCAGCAGTATGACAGGAGGGGAAAAACTGTTTTTT. Protein product: CASSMTGGEKLFF.